Many counts were recorded for the clone carrying this T cell receptor beta chain. Combining a sample-barcoded 5' primer with a J-beta primer mix, a second PCR ran for roughly 7 to 11 cycles. TCRdb used MiXCR to reprocess the 5' RACE reads, holding one entry per CDR3 protein. The sample gives about 800,000 distinct CDR3 sequences, 20% to 30% of which show up once; approximately 3.7% is in the top ten. Trimming left V 6 bases short and J 9 bases short, with 12 bases between. CDR1 is MNHNY, CDR2 SVGAGI, per germline (reference sequence). CDR3 length equals 13 residues. This specimen comes from a study of blood T cells in healthy people across ages. The data were also submitted as part of a second study, on T cells of mothers and their children.

The sample comprised blood. The TCR was taken from a boy younger than 18 in good health. The chain carries TRBV6-6 and TRBJ1-6; D perhaps matches TRBD1 (5 bases). The CDR3 nucleotides read TGTGCCAGCAGCCTACGGGGCGGTTCACCCCTCCACTTT. Protein product: CASSLRGGSPLHF.